The T cell receptor (beta chain) described here comes from a study of blood T cell repertoires in COVID-19. Study-level information: In each case, the material was cDNA or gDNA derived from T cells, B-cell-depleted T cells, or PBMCs.

This CDR3 is 13 amino acids long. The germline gives CDR1 MDHEN, CDR2 SYDVKM. The trim removed 5 bases at V and 8 bases at J, leaving 5 bases unmatched. Original handling: Reference gene primers were amplified, and this amplification served to estimate nucleated cell counts. The method was immunoSEQ multiplex PCR; TCRdb's version includes in-frame clones alone and lacks a portion of them. V and J calls plus clone size are reproduced from that table; the DNA served to infer D and trimming. Of 80,000 or so clones listed, around 86% are singletons. The chain has TRBV28 and TRBJ2-1; 8 bases map to TRBD1. The sequenced material came from peripheral blood. The clonotype comes from a woman aged 60-75 years with acute or convalescent COVID-19. The DNA for the CDR3 is TGTGCCAGCAGTAAGGACAGGGTCCATGAGCAGTTCTTC. As protein: CASSKDRVHEQFF. Variable domain in full (rest from reference TRBV28 and TRBJ2-1): DVKVTQSSRYLVKRTGEKVFLECVQDMDHENMFWYRQDPGLGLRLIYFSYDVKMKEKGDIPEGYSVSREKKERFSLILESASTNQTSMYLCASSKDRVHEQFFGPGTRLTVL.